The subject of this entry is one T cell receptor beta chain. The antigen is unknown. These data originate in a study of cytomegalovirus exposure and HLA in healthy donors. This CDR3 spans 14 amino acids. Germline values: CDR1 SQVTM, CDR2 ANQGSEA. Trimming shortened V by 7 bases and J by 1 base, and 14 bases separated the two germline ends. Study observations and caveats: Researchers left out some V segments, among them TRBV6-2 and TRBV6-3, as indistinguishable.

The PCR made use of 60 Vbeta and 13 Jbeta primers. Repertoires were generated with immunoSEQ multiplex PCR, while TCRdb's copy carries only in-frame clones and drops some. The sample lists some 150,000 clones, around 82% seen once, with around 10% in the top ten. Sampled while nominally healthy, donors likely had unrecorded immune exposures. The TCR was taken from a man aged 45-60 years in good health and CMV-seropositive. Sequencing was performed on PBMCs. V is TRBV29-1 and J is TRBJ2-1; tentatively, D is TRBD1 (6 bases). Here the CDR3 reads CSAKSRGSYNEQFF. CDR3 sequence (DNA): TGCAGCGCAAAATCTAGGGGGTCCTACAATGAGCAGTTCTTC.